This is a list of T cell receptor beta chains from one sample in a study of blood T cell repertoires in COVID-19. Data came from immunoSEQ multiplex PCR; TCRdb stores just in-frame clones and leaves some out. Altogether tens of thousands of clones are present, 89% being singletons, with the ten largest covering around 29%. The sample was peripheral blood. The receptors come from a woman aged 65 to 85 with active COVID-19. The CDR3 runs from the conserved cysteine through the conserved F or W. A D gene is named only where the DNA matches it firmly. Expanded clones get a size class; other rows say once, few or many, or leave the size out.

cdr3_nt	cdr3_aa	v_call	d_call	j_call	clone_size
TGTGCCAGCAGCTTTTCGGAGTTTTCACCCCTCCACTTT	CASSFSEFSPLHF	TRBV11-3	.	TRBJ1-6	.
TGCGCCAGCAGAACATCGACAGGTGAACAAGAGACCCAGTACTTC	CASRTSTGEQETQYF	TRBV5-1	.	TRBJ2-5	.
TGTGCCATCAGTGGTGTGGGGGGGCTGGTGGGAGAGACCCAGTACTTC	CAISGVGGLVGETQYF	TRBV10-3	.	TRBJ2-5	.
TGTGCCAGCAGGCCTTCTCGACTAGCGGGGGTACCTAGCACAGATACGCAGTATTTT	CASRPSRLAGVPSTDTQYF	TRBV3-1/TRBV3-2	TRBD2	TRBJ2-3	.
TGTGCCAGCAGCTTAGGGACAGGATTCTACGAGCAGTACTTC	CASSLGTGFYEQYF	TRBV7-8	TRBD1	TRBJ2-7	medium-sized
TGTGCCAGCAGCTTACAGGGGAGCGACACCGGGGAGCTGTTTTTT	CASSLQGSDTGELFF	TRBV7-9	.	TRBJ2-2	.
TGCGCCAGCAGCTTGGTAAGGGGGCTTACTGAAGCTTTCTTT	CASSLVRGLTEAFF	TRBV5-1	TRBD1	TRBJ1-1	.
TGTGCCAGTAAGGAGGGACCGTTCACCAACTATGGCTACACCTTC	CASKEGPFTNYGYTF	TRBV19	.	TRBJ1-2	.
TGTGCCAGCAGTCCCCTGACCCGGGACAGGGGATCCAATGAGCAGTTCTTC	CASSPLTRDRGSNEQFF	TRBV6-6	TRBD1	TRBJ2-1	.
TGTGCCAGCAGCTCAACGGCGACTAGCGGGGGGGCGAACGGGGAGCTGTTTTTT	CASSSTATSGGANGELFF	TRBV7-6	TRBD2	TRBJ2-2	.
TGTGCCTGGAGTGTATTCCCCGGAGACTTAGCGGGGGGCCCCCGAGAGCAGTTCTTC	CAWSVFPGDLAGGPREQFF	TRBV30	TRBD2	TRBJ2-1	.
TGTGCCAGCAGGTCCGGAGGGCCGAACACCGGGGAGCTGTTTTTT	CASRSGGPNTGELFF	TRBV9	.	TRBJ2-2	.
TGTGCCAGCAGTGAAAAGGGTTGGGGACAGGGAAGCTATGGCTACACCTTC	CASSEKGWGQGSYGYTF	TRBV6-1	TRBD1	TRBJ1-2	.
TGTGCCTGGAGTGAAGACAGCAGTAGTATCGAGCAGTACTTC	CAWSEDSSSIEQYF	TRBV30	.	TRBJ2-7	once
TGTGCCAGCTCACCTGGAGAGGAAGAGCAGTTCTTC	CASSPGEEEQFF	TRBV18	.	TRBJ2-1	.
TGTGCCAGCAGCTTAAATCCCTCGAATTCACCCCTCCACTTT	CASSLNPSNSPLHF	TRBV7-3	.	TRBJ1-6	.
TGTGCCAGTAGTTCCCCCGGGACAGGGGGCTACGAGCAGTACTTC	CASSSPGTGGYEQYF	TRBV19	TRBD1	TRBJ2-7	.
TGTGCCAGCTCACCGGCCCGGGACAGGGTTACTGGAAACACCATATATTTT	CASSPARDRVTGNTIYF	TRBV18	TRBD1	TRBJ1-3	.
TGTGCCAGCTTCAAGACGCTAGCGGGGACCTACGAGCAGTACTTC	CASFKTLAGTYEQYF	TRBV2	TRBD2	TRBJ2-7	.
TGTGCCAGCAGCTTAACCGGCTACGAGCAGTACTTC	CASSLTGYEQYF	TRBV7-9	.	TRBJ2-7	few
TGTGCCAGCAGTTCGGCGGGTCGGGCTTACAATCAGCCCCAGCATTTT	CASSSAGRAYNQPQHF	TRBV28	.	TRBJ1-5	.
TGTGCCAGCAAGGCCAGGTTTTCTTCACCCCTCCACTTT	CASKARFSSPLHF	TRBV27	.	TRBJ1-6	.
TGTGCCGTTGCCGGGACAGGGGGCAGGTACGAGCAGTACTTC	CAVAGTGGRYEQYF	TRBV6-6	TRBD1	TRBJ2-7	.
TGTGCCAGCAGTCCAGGGCGAACCTACAATGAGCAGTTCTTC	CASSPGRTYNEQFF	TRBV2	.	TRBJ2-1	.
TGTGCCAGCAGCGTAGCACAGAGGAACACCGGGGAGCTGTTTTTT	CASSVAQRNTGELFF	TRBV9	.	TRBJ2-2	once
TGTGCCATCAGTCCAGGGGGAAGGGAGACCCAGTACTTC	CAISPGGRETQYF	TRBV10-3	TRBD1	TRBJ2-5	.
TGTGCCAGTAGTATAGGCCTAGCTGGTTCCTACGAGCAGTACTTC	CASSIGLAGSYEQYF	TRBV19	.	TRBJ2-7	.
TGTGCCTGGAGTGTCCGGCGGGGCGGCAATCAGCCCCAGCATTTT	CAWSVRRGGNQPQHF	TRBV30	.	TRBJ1-5	.
TGCGCCAGCAGCTTGTCAGGGGGTAACTATGGCTACACCTTC	CASSLSGGNYGYTF	TRBV5-1	TRBD1	TRBJ1-2	once
TGTGCCAGCAGTTACTCCCGTACAGGGTTGGACACTGAAGCTTTCTTT	CASSYSRTGLDTEAFF	TRBV6-5	.	TRBJ1-1	.
TGTGCCAGCAGCCTATGGGGACAGGGGGTCTATGGCTACACCTTC	CASSLWGQGVYGYTF	TRBV3-1/TRBV3-2	TRBD1	TRBJ1-2	.
TGTGCCAGCAGCCTGACTAGCGGGGGGCCGGCCGGGCACTTC	CASSLTSGGPAGHF	TRBV3-1/TRBV3-2	TRBD2	TRBJ2-7	.
TGTGCCAGTAGTATGACAGGCTCCTACGAGCAGTACTTC	CASSMTGSYEQYF	TRBV19	.	TRBJ2-7	.
TGTGCCATCACTAGGTTGCGGGATACCTACGAGCAGTACTTC	CAITRLRDTYEQYF	TRBV6-5	.	TRBJ2-7	.
TGTGCCACTCTGGGGCAGGGGAACACTGAAGCTTTCTTT	CATLGQGNTEAFF	TRBV24-1	.	TRBJ1-1	.
TGCGCCAGCAGCTTGGTGAGGGATGAAGCTTTCTTT	CASSLVRDEAFF	TRBV5-1	.	TRBJ1-1	once
TGTGCCAGCAGTGACTACAGGAGATTAACAGATACGCAGTATTTT	CASSDYRRLTDTQYF	TRBV2	.	TRBJ2-3	.
TGTGCCAGCAGCTCACAGGGTTCAGAGACCCAGTACTTC	CASSSQGSETQYF	TRBV5-4	.	TRBJ2-5	.
TGTGCCAGCAGCCAAGATCCCCCTTCAGCGGGGGGGAGGCAGACCCAGTACTTC	CASSQDPPSAGGRQTQYF	TRBV4-2	TRBD2	TRBJ2-5	.
TGTGCCAGCAGCTTAGATCTCGGCGGGGGGAACACCGGGGAGCTGTTTTTT	CASSLDLGGGNTGELFF	TRBV11-3	TRBD2	TRBJ2-2	.
TGTGCCATCAGTGAGTCGCGGGGTACAGATACGCAGTATTTT	CAISESRGTDTQYF	TRBV10-3	.	TRBJ2-3	.
TGTGCCACCTTCCAGGACAGGGCCCGGCGTGAAGCTTTCTTT	CATFQDRARREAFF	TRBV19	TRBD1	TRBJ1-1	.
TGTGCCAGCAGCCCTGGACTAGGGAATGAGCAGTTCTTC	CASSPGLGNEQFF	TRBV2	TRBD2	TRBJ2-1	.